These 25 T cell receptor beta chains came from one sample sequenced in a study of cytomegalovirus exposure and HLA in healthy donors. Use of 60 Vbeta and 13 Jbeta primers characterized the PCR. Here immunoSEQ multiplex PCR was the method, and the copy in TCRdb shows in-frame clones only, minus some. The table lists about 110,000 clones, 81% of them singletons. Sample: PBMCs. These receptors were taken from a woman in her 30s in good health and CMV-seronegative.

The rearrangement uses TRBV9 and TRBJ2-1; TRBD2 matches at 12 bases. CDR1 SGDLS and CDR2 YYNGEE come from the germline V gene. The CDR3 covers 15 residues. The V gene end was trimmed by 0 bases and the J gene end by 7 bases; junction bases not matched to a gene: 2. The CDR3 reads CASSVAGTSGNEQFF. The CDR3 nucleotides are TGTGCCAGCAGCGTAGCGGGGACTAGCGGGAATGAGCAGTTCTTC.

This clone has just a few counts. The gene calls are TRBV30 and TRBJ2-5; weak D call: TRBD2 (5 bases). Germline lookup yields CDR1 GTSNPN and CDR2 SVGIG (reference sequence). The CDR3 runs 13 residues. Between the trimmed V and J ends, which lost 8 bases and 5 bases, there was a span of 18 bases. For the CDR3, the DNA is TGTGCCGGAGGCGGGTCAGTATGGGAGACCCAGTACTTC. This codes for CAGGGSVWETQYF. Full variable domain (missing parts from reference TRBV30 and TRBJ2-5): SQTIHQWPATLVQPVGSPLSLECTVEGTSNPNLYWYRQAAGRGLQLLFYSVGIGQISSEVPQNLSASRPQDRQFILSSKKLLLSDSGFYLCAGGGSVWETQYFGPGTRLLVL.

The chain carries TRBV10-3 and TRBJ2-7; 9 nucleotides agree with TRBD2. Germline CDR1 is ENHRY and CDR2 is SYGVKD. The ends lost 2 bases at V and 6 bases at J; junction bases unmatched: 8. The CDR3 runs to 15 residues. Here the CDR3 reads CAISEIVAGDSEQYF. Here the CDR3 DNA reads TGTGCCATCAGTGAGATAGTAGCGGGAGATAGCGAGCAGTACTTC.

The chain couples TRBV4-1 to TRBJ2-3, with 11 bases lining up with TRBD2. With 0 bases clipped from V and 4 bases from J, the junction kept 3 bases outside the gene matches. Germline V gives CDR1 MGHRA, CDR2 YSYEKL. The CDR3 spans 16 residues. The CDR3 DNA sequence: TGCGCCAGCAGCCAAGAGACTAGCGGGAAGTCAGATACGCAGTATTTT. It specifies CASSQETSGKSDTQYF.

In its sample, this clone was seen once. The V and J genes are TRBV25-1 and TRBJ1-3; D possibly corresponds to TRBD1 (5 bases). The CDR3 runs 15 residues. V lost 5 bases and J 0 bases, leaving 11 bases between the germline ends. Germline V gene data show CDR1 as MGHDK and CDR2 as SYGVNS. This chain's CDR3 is CASSSGHLSGNTIYF. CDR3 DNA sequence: TGTGCCAGCAGTTCCGGACACCTCTCTGGAAACACCATATATTTT.

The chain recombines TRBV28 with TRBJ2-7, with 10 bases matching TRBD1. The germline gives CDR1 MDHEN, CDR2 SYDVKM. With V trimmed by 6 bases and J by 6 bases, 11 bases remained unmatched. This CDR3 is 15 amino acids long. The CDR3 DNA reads TGTGCCAGCAGCGCCCCGGGGACAGGGGCACCCGAGCAGTACTTC. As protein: CASSAPGTGAPEQYF.

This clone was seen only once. The CDR3 region has the DNA TGTGCCAGCAGTCCAGGGACTACAGCAAGGGCTTTCTTT. Translating it yields CASSPGTTARAFF. The gene calls are TRBV28 and TRBJ1-1, with D possibly being TRBD1 (5 bases). Germline V gives CDR1 MDHEN, CDR2 SYDVKM. The CDR3 totals 13 residues. Trimming removed 5 bases from V and 11 bases from J, with 18 bases in between.

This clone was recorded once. The CDR3 bases are TGTGCCAGCAGCTTAGCGGGAGGAAGCGGAGATACGCAGTATTTT. It is translated as CASSLAGGSGDTQYF. V is TRBV7-9 and J is TRBJ2-3, with D perhaps TRBD2 (6 bases). The V end was cut by 0 bases, the J end by 5 bases, with 12 bases between. The CDR3 spans 15 residues. The germline gives CDR1 SEHNR, CDR2 FQNEAQ (reference sequence).

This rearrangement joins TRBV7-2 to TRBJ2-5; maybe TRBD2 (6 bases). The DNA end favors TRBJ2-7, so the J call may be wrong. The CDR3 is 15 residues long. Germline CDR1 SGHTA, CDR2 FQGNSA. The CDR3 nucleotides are TGTGCCAGCAGCCCCCTTTACAAGGGGAGGAACGAGCAGTACTTC. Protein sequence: CASSPLYKGRNEQYF.

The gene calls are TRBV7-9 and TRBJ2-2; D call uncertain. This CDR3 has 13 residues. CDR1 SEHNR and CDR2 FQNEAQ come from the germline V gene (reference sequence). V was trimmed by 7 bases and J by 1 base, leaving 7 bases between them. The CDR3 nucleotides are TGTGCCAGCATAGGAGTGAACACCGGGGAGCTGTTTTTT. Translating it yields CASIGVNTGELFF.

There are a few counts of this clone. The CDR3 nucleotides are TGTGCCAGCAGCATGGGACTAAGGAGCAATGAGCAGTTCTTC. Its translation is CASSMGLRSNEQFF. The chain is built from TRBV5-6 and TRBJ2-1; 7 bases line up with TRBD2. Germline CDR1 and CDR2: SGHDT and YYEEEE. V shed 4 bases and J 6 bases; nucleotides not matched to a gene: 7. This CDR3 spans 14 amino acids. Variable domain in full (rest from reference TRBV5-6 and TRBJ2-1): DAGVTQSPTHLIKTRGQQVTLRCSPKSGHDTVSWYQQALGQGPQFIFQYYEEEERQRGNFPDRFSGHQFPNYSSELNVNALLLGDSALYLCASSMGLRSNEQFFGPGTRLTVL.

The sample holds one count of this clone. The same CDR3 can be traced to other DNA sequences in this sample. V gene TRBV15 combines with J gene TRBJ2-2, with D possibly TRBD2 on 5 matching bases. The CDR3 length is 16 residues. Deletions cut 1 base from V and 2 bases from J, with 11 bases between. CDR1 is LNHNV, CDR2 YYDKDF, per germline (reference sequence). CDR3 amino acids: CATSRGGAVNTGELFF. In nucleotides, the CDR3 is TGTGCCACCAGCAGAGGAGGAGCGGTTAACACCGGGGAGCTGTTTTTT.

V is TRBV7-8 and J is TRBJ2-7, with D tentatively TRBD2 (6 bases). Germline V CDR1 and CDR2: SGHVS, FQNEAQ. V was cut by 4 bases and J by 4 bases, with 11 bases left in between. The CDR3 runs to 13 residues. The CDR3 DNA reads TGTGCCAGCAGCTCGGGAGATCTGTACGAGCAGTACTTC. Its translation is CASSSGDLYEQYF. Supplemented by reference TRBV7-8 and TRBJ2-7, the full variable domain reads GAGVSQSPRYKVAKRGQDVALRCDPISGHVSLFWYQQALGQGPEFLTYFQNEAQLDKSGLPSDRFFAERPEGSVSTLKIQRTQQEDSAVYLCASSSGDLYEQYFGPGTRLTVT.

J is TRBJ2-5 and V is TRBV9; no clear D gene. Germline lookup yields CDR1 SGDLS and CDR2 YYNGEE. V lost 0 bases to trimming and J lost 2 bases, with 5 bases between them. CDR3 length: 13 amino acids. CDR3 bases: TGTGCCAGCAGCGTAGGGGCACAAGAGACCCAGTACTTC. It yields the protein CASSVGAQETQYF.

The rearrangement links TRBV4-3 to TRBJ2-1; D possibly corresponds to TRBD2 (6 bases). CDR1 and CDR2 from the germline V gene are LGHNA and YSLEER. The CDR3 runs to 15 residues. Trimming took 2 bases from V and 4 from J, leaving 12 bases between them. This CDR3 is CASSQTSSSYNEQFF. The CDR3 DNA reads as TGCGCCAGCAGCCAAACTAGCAGTAGTTACAATGAGCAGTTCTTC.

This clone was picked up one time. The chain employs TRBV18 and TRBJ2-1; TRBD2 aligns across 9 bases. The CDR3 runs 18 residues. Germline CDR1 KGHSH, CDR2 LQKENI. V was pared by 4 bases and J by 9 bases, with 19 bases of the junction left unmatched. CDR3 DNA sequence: TGTGCCAGCTCACGATTGCTAGCGGGGAATACTCAATTGGCTGAGCAGTTCTTC. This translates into CASSRLLAGNTQLAEQFF.

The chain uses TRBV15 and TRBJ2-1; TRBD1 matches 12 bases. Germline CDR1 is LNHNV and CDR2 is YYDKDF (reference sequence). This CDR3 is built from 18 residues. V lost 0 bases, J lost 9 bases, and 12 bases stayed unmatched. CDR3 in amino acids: CATSRDYAGTGGGIEQFF. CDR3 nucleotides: TGTGCCACCAGCAGAGATTATGCCGGGACAGGGGGCGGGATTGAGCAGTTCTTC.

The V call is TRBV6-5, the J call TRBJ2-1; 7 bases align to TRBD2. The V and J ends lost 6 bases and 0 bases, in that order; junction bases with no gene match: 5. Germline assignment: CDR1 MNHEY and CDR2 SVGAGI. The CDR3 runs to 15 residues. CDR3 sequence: CASRLARSSYNEQFF. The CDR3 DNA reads TGTGCCAGCAGACTAGCGCGGAGCTCCTACAATGAGCAGTTCTTC.

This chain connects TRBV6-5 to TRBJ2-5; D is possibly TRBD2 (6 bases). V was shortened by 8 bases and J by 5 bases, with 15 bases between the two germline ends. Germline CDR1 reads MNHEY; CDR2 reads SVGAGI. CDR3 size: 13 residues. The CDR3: CASSRSRGETQYF. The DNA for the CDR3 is TGTGCCAGCTCCCGGTCTCGGGGGGAGACCCAGTACTTC.

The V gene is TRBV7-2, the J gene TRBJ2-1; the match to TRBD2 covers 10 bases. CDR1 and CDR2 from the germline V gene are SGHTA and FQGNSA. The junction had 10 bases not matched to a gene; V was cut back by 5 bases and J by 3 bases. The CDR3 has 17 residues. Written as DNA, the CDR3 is TGTGCCAGCAGCGAAAATCAACTAGCGGGGATCTACAATGAGCAGTTCTTC. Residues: CASSENQLAGIYNEQFF.

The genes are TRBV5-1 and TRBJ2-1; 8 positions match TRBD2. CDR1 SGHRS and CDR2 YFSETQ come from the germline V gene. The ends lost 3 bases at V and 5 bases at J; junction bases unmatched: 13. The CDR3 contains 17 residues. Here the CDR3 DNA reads TGCGCCAGCAGCTCGCAGGTGAAAGCGGGAGTGCACAATGAGCAGTTCTTC. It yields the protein CASSSQVKAGVHNEQFF.

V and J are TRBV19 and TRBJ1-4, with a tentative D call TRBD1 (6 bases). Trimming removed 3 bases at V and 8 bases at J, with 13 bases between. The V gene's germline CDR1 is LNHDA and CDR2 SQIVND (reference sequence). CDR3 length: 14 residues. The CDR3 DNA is TGTGCCAGTAGTATCGGGACAACTGGCGAAAAACTGTTTTTT. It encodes CASSIGTTGEKLFF.

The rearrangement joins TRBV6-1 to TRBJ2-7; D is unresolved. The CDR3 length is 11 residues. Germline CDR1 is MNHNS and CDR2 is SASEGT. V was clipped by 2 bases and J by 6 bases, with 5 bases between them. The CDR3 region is CASSEQVEQYF. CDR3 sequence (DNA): TGTGCCAGCAGTGAACAGGTCGAGCAGTACTTC.

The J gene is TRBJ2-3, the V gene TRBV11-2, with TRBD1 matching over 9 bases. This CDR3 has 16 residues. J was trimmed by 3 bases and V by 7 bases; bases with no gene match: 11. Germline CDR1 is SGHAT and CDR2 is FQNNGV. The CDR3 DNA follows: TGTGCCAGCACCATGCAGGCGGGACAGGGAACAGATACGCAGTATTTT. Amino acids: CASTMQAGQGTDTQYF. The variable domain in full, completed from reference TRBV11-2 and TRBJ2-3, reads EAGVAQSPRYKIIEKRQSVAFWCNPISGHATLYWYQQILGQGPKLLIQFQNNGVVDDSQLPKDRFSAERLKGVDSTLKIQPAKLEDSAVYLCASTMQAGQGTDTQYFGPGTRLTVL.

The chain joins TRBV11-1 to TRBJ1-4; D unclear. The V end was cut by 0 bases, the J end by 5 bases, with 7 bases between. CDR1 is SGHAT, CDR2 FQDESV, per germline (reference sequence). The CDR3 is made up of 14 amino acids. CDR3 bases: TGTGCCAGCAGCTTAGCCGGAGCGAATGAAAAACTGTTTTTT. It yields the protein CASSLAGANEKLFF. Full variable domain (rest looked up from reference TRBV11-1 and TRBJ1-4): EAEVAQSPRYKITEKSQAVAFWCDPISGHATLYWYRQILGQGPELLVQFQDESVVDDSQLPKDRFSAERLKGVDSTLKIQPAELGDSAMYLCASSLAGANEKLFFGSGTQLSVL.